This section outlines one TCR beta chain sequence together with its context. This record comes from a study of control samples from healthy donors and cancer patients. Profiled with immunoSEQ multiplex PCR; TCRdb holds only in-frame clones, not every one. The sample carries 95,000 to 100,000 clones, more than 85% recorded once. This TCR was sampled from a man aged 25-40 years in good health. Sequenced material: blood.

CDR3 sequence (DNA): TGTGCCAGTAGTTCGGGGGCGGCTCATGGCTACACCTTC. Its protein is CASSSGAAHGYTF. The rearrangement uses TRBV19 and TRBJ1-2; TRBD1 is a possible D gene (6 bases). Germline CDR1 and CDR2: LNHDA and SQIVND (reference sequence). The V end lost 5 bases, the J end lost 6 bases, and 13 bases lay between the germline ends. This CDR3 spans 13 amino acids.